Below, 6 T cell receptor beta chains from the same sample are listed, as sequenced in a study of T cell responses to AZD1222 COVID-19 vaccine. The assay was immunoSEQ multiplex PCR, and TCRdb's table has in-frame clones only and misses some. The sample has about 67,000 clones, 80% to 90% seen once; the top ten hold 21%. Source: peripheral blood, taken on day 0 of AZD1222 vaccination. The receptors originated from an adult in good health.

The CDR3 reads CASSLQGGYSNQPQHF. CDR3 nucleotides: TGTGCCAGCAGCTTACAAGGGGGTTATAGCAATCAGCCCCAGCATTTT. J is TRBJ1-5 and V is TRBV7-2; TRBD1 is a possible D gene (6 bases). This CDR3 is 16 amino acids long. The germline V gene encodes CDR1 SGHTA and CDR2 FQGNSA. V gave up 2 bases and J gave up 0 bases, with 11 bases separating them.

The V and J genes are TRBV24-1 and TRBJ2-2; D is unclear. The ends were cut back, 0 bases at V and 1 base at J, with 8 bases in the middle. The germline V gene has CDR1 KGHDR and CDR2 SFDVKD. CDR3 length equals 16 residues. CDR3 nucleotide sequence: TGTGCCACCAGTGATTTGAGCAGAAGGAACACCGGGGAGCTGTTTTTT. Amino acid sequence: CATSDLSRRNTGELFF.

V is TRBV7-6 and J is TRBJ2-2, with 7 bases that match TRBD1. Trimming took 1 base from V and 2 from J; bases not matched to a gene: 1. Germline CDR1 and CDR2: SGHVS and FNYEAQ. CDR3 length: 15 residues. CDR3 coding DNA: TGTGCCAGCAGCTTAGGGGACAGAAACACCGGGGAGCTGTTTTTT. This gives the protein CASSLGDRNTGELFF.

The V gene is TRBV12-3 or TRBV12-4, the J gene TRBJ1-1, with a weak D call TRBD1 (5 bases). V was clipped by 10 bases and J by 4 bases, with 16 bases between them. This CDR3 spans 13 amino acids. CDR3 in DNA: TGTGCCACCAGGCCCCCAGGGCCCACTGAAGCTTTCTTT. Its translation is CATRPPGPTEAFF.

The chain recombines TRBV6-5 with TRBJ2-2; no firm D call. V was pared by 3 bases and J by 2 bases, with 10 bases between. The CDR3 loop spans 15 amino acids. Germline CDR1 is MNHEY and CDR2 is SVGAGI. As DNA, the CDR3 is TGTGCCAGCAGTTATTTGACCCCAAACACCGGGGAGCTGTTTTTT. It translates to CASSYLTPNTGELFF.

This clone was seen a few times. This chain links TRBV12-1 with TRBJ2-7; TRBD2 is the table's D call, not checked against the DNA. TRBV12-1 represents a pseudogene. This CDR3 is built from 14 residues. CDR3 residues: CASSRGISSYEQYF. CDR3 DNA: TGTGCCAGTAGTAGAGGGATAAGCTCCTACGAGCAGTACTTC.